The present T cell receptor (beta chain) was sequenced within a study of STAT5B mutations in CD4+ large granular lymphocyte leukemia. Findings and caveats of the study: No patients shared main leukemic clonotypes, though about 24% appeared at low frequency elsewhere. 8/27 top patient clones versus 2/35 control clones were TRBV06-family.

This was a survey-level run. The authors' processing: Lowest detectable productive clonotype frequency was 2.59 x 10-5. The method was immunoSEQ multiplex PCR; TCRdb's version includes in-frame clones alone and lacks a portion of them. For V, J and clone size, that table is used; D and trimming come from the DNA. The data show more than 45,000 clones, roughly 70% seen once. Concerning this clone itself: Its antigen is unidentified.

The CDR3 has 14 amino acids. V gave up 4 bases and J gave up 2 bases; unmatched junction bases: 1. Germline CDR1 and CDR2: MDHEN and SYDVKM. Sequencing input: CD4+ T cells from blood buffy coats. This clonotype was sampled from a human donor in good health. The genes are TRBV28 and TRBJ2-2; 7 bases align to TRBD1. The CDR3: CASSSGGNTGELFF. The DNA for the CDR3 is TGTGCCAGCAGTTCAGGGGGTAACACCGGGGAGCTGTTTTTT.